This T cell receptor (beta chain) was recovered during a study of blood T cell repertoires in COVID-19. Study details: Donors in the United States, Italy and Spain gave samples during acute or convalescent COVID-19. In each case, the material was cDNA or gDNA derived from T cells, B-cell-depleted T cells, or PBMCs.

Enrolled during active infection, Seattle patients were then followed longitudinally. The CDR3 covers 16 residues. Trimming at V came to 4 bases and at J to 8 bases, leaving 13 bases not matched to a gene. The germline V gene has CDR1 SQVTM and CDR2 ANQGSEA. In the source study's methods: Amplification of reference gene primers was used by the study to estimate nucleated cell counts. Sequenced by immunoSEQ multiplex PCR; TCRdb stores in-frame clones only, minus some. V and J calls and clone size are copied from that table; D and trimming were computed from the DNA. This table has 85,000 to 120,000 clones, about 82% appearing once.

Sequencing used peripheral blood. J is TRBJ2-1 and V is TRBV29-1, with TRBD2 matching over 11 bases. The clonotype was recovered from a man at least 80 years old with COVID-19, enrolled during active disease. Written as DNA, the CDR3 is TGCAGCGTTGCAACACTAGCGGGAGTTTTTCGGGATGAGCAGTTCTTC. This sequence encodes CSVATLAGVFRDEQFF.